The present T cell receptor beta chain was sequenced within a study of cytomegalovirus exposure and HLA in healthy donors. General study results and limits: Follow-up analysis later connected one missense variant in DCLRE1C with trimming of TCR beta V- and J-genes. A cluster of highly shared sequence variants was likely a sequencing artifact.

The primer mix had 60 Vbeta and 13 Jbeta primers. TCRdb's copy holds only in-frame clones and misses some; the assay was immunoSEQ multiplex PCR. The profile covers over 110,000 clones, with approximately 78% appearing a single time and 5% to 8% taken by the ten largest. With regard to this clone: Antigen unknown. One end of the junction fails to match germline, which may point to a read error.

Sequenced: PBMCs. The clonotype comes from a middle-aged woman in good health and CMV-seropositive.

CDR3 coding DNA: TGTGCCATCAGTCGACAGCTGGATAGCAATCAGTCCCAGCATTTT. It is translated as CAISRQLDSNQSQHF. The chain links TRBV10-3 to TRBJ1-5; the D gene is possibly TRBD1 (5 bases). Germline V CDR1 and CDR2: ENHRY, SYGVKD. The CDR3 spans 15 residues.